This TCR beta chain originates from a study of T cell responses to AZD1222 COVID-19 vaccine. CDR3 length: 15 amino acids. Germline CDR1 reads SGHTA; CDR2 reads FQGTGA. V dropped 6 bases and J dropped 5; count of bases not matched to a gene: 11. Worth noting for this clone: Its target is unknown.

TCRdb's copy holds only in-frame clones and misses some; the assay was immunoSEQ multiplex PCR. The sample has 60,000 to 75,000 clones; about 85% are singletons. Notes on the study in general: Spike as a whole was targeted by vaccine-associated CD4 TCRs, dominant at 160-218 and 743-854. Baseline testing showed seropositivity in only five or six AZD1222 recipients. Spike-specific TCR breadth and depth both grew after two AZD1222 doses.

Sample: peripheral blood, taken on day 0 of AZD1222 vaccination. This TCR derives from an adult in good health. V usage is TRBV7-3 and J usage is TRBJ2-3, with 7 bases identical to TRBD2. The DNA for the CDR3 is TGTGCCAGCAGTCAAGCGGGGCCAGGGCTAGATACGCAGTATTTT. Translation gives CASSQAGPGLDTQYF.